The 16 T cell receptor beta chains given below trace back to one sample, sequenced in a study of PD-1 blockade in classical Hodgkin lymphoma. Clones were sequenced by immunoSEQ multiplex PCR, and TCRdb holds only the in-frame ones, with some missing. This repertoire shows thousands of clones, roughly four fifths found once; its top ten account for almost 7.5%. Each patient relapsed following autologous stem cell transplantation, and prior brentuximab vedotin exposure differed. Purified CD4+ T cells were obtained from thawed PBMCs through magnetic negative selection. Sequences were derived from CD4+ T cells from blood, sampled at baseline. These receptors were taken from a human donor with classical Hodgkin lymphoma.

This chain joins TRBV11-2 and TRBJ2-1; D is unclear. The CDR3 extends over 13 amino acids. Germline V CDR1 and CDR2: SGHAT, FQNNGV. Between the trimmed V and J ends, which lost 5 bases and 9 bases, there was a span of 14 bases. Here the CDR3 reads CASSNLGYAEQFF. The CDR3 DNA reads as TGTGCCAGCAGCAACCTCGGGTACGCTGAGCAGTTCTTC. The full variable domain, with the rest looked up from reference TRBV11-2 and TRBJ2-1, is EAGVAQSPRYKIIEKRQSVAFWCNPISGHATLYWYQQILGQGPKLLIQFQNNGVVDDSQLPKDRFSAERLKGVDSTLKIQPAKLEDSAVYLCASSNLGYAEQFFGPGTRLTVL.

The rearrangement links TRBV2 to TRBJ2-7, with TRBD1 identical over 7 bases. Germline CDR1 SNHLY, CDR2 FYNNEI. The CDR3 covers 19 residues. V lost 8 bases to trimming and J lost 2 bases; unmatched junction nucleotides: 24. For the CDR3, the DNA is TGTGCCAGCGGGGTACTCGGGACAGAACGAGAGCTGTTCCCCTACGAGCAGTACTTC. Translation gives CASGVLGTERELFPYEQYF. Full variable domain (rest looked up from reference TRBV2 and TRBJ2-7): EPEVTQTPSHQVTQMGQEVILRCVPISNHLYFYWYRQILGQKVEFLVSFYNNEISEKSEIFDDQFSVERPDGSNFTLKIRSTKLEDSAMYFCASGVLGTERELFPYEQYFGPGTRLTVT.

In this sample, this clone turned up a few times. The chain has TRBV5-1 and TRBJ1-1; a weak D match, TRBD1 (5 bases). Trimming shortened V by 0 bases and J by 9 bases, and 9 bases separated the two germline ends. Per the germline V gene, CDR1 is SGHRS and CDR2 is YFSETQ. CDR3 length: 12 residues. CDR3 in amino acids: CASSLAGDQAFF. In DNA form, the CDR3 reads TGCGCCAGCAGCTTGGCGGGGGACCAAGCTTTCTTT. The full variable domain, with the rest looked up from reference TRBV5-1 and TRBJ1-1, is KAGVTQTPRYLIKTRGQQVTLSCSPISGHRSVSWYQQTPGQGLQFLFEYFSETQRNKGNFPGRFSGRQFSNSRSEMNVSTLELGDSALYLCASSLAGDQAFFGQGTRLTVV.

The CDR3 loop is CASSLVDQPQHF. The CDR3 DNA reads as TGTGCCAGCAGTTTAGTAGATCAGCCCCAGCATTTT. This chain connects TRBV28 to TRBJ1-5; D gene ambiguous. This CDR3 contains 12 residues. V was shortened by 2 bases and J by 5 bases, with 4 bases between the two germline ends. Germline assignment: CDR1 MDHEN and CDR2 SYDVKM.

This CDR3 is CASSLPSGRAAQFF. CDR3 bases: TGTGCCAGCAGTTTACCTAGCGGGAGGGCCGCGCAGTTCTTC. The V call is TRBV28, the J call TRBJ2-1; 12 nucleotides match TRBD2. CDR1 and CDR2 from the germline V gene are MDHEN and SYDVKM. The CDR3 is made up of 14 amino acids. Trimming removed 2 bases from V and 12 bases from J; junction bases left unmatched: 5.

The J gene is TRBJ2-3, the V gene TRBV30; 9 bases align to TRBD1. CDR1 is GTSNPN and CDR2 is SVGIG in the germline V gene (reference sequence). The length of the CDR3 is 13 residues. V trimming: 8 bases; J trimming: 0 bases; junction bases outside the gene matches: 3. Written as DNA, the CDR3 is TGTGCCGGAGACAGGGGGAGCACAGATACGCAGTATTTT. Residues: CAGDRGSTDTQYF.

The chain couples TRBV5-4 to TRBJ2-2; unclear D gene. There are 12 residues in the CDR3. Germline CDR1 is SGHNT and CDR2 is YYREEE (reference sequence). Trimming removed 5 bases at V and 4 bases at J, with 6 bases between. CDR3 in amino acids: CASRTITGELFF. The DNA of the CDR3 is TGTGCCAGCAGGACCATCACCGGGGAGCTGTTTTTT. Variable domain in full (rest from reference TRBV5-4 and TRBJ2-2): ETGVTQSPTHLIKTRGQQVTLRCSSQSGHNTVSWYQQALGQGPQFIFQYYREEENGRGNFPPRFSGLQFPNYSSELNVNALELDDSALYLCASRTITGELFFGEGSRLTVL.

The chain joins TRBV4-3 to TRBJ2-7; D tentatively reads TRBD1 or TRBD2 (5 bases each). The CDR3 spans 15 residues. With 1 base removed from V and 0 bases from J, the gap between germline ends came to 10 bases. Germline values: CDR1 LGHNA, CDR2 YSLEER. The CDR3 spells CASSQAREPSYEQYF. The CDR3 nucleotides are TGCGCCAGCAGCCAAGCCAGGGAGCCCTCCTACGAGCAGTACTTC.

This chain joins TRBV27 and TRBJ2-1, with 8 bases aligning to TRBD1. CDR1 and CDR2 (germline): MNHEY, SMNVEV (reference sequence). This CDR3 contains 16 residues. Unmatched junction bases numbered 7, after V lost 5 bases and J lost 1 base. The CDR3: CASSPIRGPSYNEQFF. The CDR3 nucleotides read TGTGCCAGCAGTCCGATCAGGGGGCCTTCCTACAATGAGCAGTTCTTC.

This clone was seen more than once but under ten times. The chain employs TRBV19 and TRBJ2-1, with a tentative D call TRBD2 (5 bases). This CDR3 is built from 16 residues. Germline V gene lookup returns CDR1 LNHDA and CDR2 SQIVND (reference sequence). V gave up 5 bases and J gave up 0 bases, with 14 bases separating them. The CDR3 protein is CASSGGSQSSYNEQFF. Written as DNA, the CDR3 is TGTGCCAGTAGTGGTGGGAGCCAAAGCTCCTACAATGAGCAGTTCTTC.

CDR3 DNA: TGTGCCAGCAGTTTCTTGGCGCCAGCTGGAAACACCATATATTTT. This gives the protein CASSFLAPAGNTIYF. This chain links TRBV28 with TRBJ1-3; D call uncertain. The CDR3 has 15 residues. CDR1 and CDR2 from the germline V gene are MDHEN and SYDVKM. Trimming left V 3 bases short and J 2 bases short, with 11 bases between.

The chain employs TRBV18 and TRBJ1-4; D uncertain. Germline V gene lookup returns CDR1 KGHSH and CDR2 LQKENI. V was trimmed by 5 bases and J by 4 bases, leaving 29 bases between them. The CDR3 runs to 20 residues. This chain's CDR3 is CASSSRIQSDPRFNNEKLFF. The CDR3 DNA follows: TGTGCCAGCTCATCCCGAATCCAGTCCGACCCGCGGTTCAATAATGAAAAACTGTTTTTT.

V is TRBV25-1 and J is TRBJ1-5, with a weak D call TRBD1 (5 bases). Germline lookup yields CDR1 MGHDK and CDR2 SYGVNS. The V gene lost 1 base and the J gene lost 0 bases, with 10 bases spanning the gap. The CDR3 totals 16 residues. CDR3 DNA: TGTGCCAGCAGTGAATTAACAGGCACTAGCAATCAGCCCCAGCATTTT. Its translation: CASSELTGTSNQPQHF.

The genes are TRBV5-1 and TRBJ2-2; no clear D gene. The V gene lost 1 base and the J gene lost 6 bases, with 13 bases spanning the gap. The CDR3 extends over 15 amino acids. The germline CDR1 and CDR2 sequences are SGHRS and YFSETQ. CDR3 bases: TGCGCCAGCAGCTTGCCCCTCCCTAGGGCCGGGGAGCTGTTTTTT. Its translation is CASSLPLPRAGELFF.

The chain combines TRBV7-2 with TRBJ2-5, with 10 bases matching TRBD1. Trimming at V came to 6 bases and at J to 6 bases, leaving 7 bases not matched to a gene. Germline CDR1 SGHTA, CDR2 FQGNSA. This CDR3 is 14 amino acids long. CDR3 sequence (DNA): TGTGCCAGCAGATACGACAGGGGGCAAAAGACCCAGTACTTC. Encoded protein: CASRYDRGQKTQYF.

The chain recombines TRBV4-2 with TRBJ1-2, with TRBD1 identical over 7 bases. The length of the CDR3 is 15 residues. Germline CDR1 reads LGHNA; CDR2 reads YNFKEQ. J gave up 8 bases and V 2 bases, and 11 bases lay outside the gene matches. The CDR3 reads CASSQNTGESTGYTF. The CDR3 DNA is TGTGCCAGCAGCCAAAATACAGGGGAGTCTACGGGCTACACCTTC.